This TCR beta chain was profiled in a study of tumor-infiltrating lymphocytes in primary liver carcinoma (dated by TCRdb to 2016 to 2017). Regarding the research as a whole: Of the five patients, three men and two women aged 30 to 69 years, four had hepatocellular carcinoma and one had combined HCC and intrahepatic cholangiocarcinoma. Samples yielded roughly 3.5 to 8 million productive TCRbeta reads; read depth did not differ significantly between tissue types. To link TCRbeta repertoire diversity to the local molecular phenotype, the 25 or so tumor region samples were profiled with Agilent mRNA microarrays. Across five regions of each liver tumor, along with adjacent normal tissue and blood, the study brought together TCRbeta repertoire sequencing, expression microarrays and whole-exome sequencing. Reproducibility between technical replicate repertoires was high, with correlation coefficients above 0.98 and mean shared-clone rates about 0.9. The five patients had tumors of stage T1-T3 N0M0, with maximum diameters ranging from 4.2 to 10 cm. A total of 35 specimens from 5 patients went through TCRbeta repertoire sequencing, namely 25 tumor regions, 5 adjacent noncancerous liver tissues and 5 peripheral blood samples. General findings and caveats noted by the study authors: Repertoire overlap was found to be higher between tumor regions (mean about 35%) than between tumor-adjacent (around 17%) or tumor-blood (14%) pairs, consistent with antigen-driven expansion. Only 4 or 5 patients were included in the study, and the authors note that the findings should be validated in a larger study. Just about 7.5-24% of top clones turned up in all five regions of a tumor, which suggests spatial heterogeneity among tumor-infiltrating T cells. The top 250 clones made up a significantly larger repertoire fraction in tumors than in blood (p = 0.039). Because the samples were bulk and unsorted, CD4+ and CD8+ T cell repertoires could not be compared. Because only the TCR beta chain was sequenced and unpaired alpha chains were not captured, true repertoire diversity is likely underestimated.

The CDR3 starts with the cysteine, ends with the phenylalanine, and has 15 residues. Only the CDR3 DNA is retained, 45 bases long and in frame from the first base. CDR1 and CDR2 were assigned from the germline V gene as SGHAT and FQNNGV. Without any cell sorting, total RNA and DNA were extracted together from around 20-30 mg of bulk tissue using the AllPrep DNA/RNA mini kit. Surgical resection was performed in China between 2015 and 2016 on about five patients with histopathologically diagnosed primary liver carcinoma. Patients had chronic HBV infection and were treatment-naive at sampling. Five spatially separated regions were sampled from each tumor: the superior, inferior, left-lateral and right-lateral poles, plus the tumor centre. According to histology, viable tumor cells made up more than 85% of every tumor sample. Each fresh piece of tumor and adjacent tissue was cut in two, with one half stored in RNAlater at -80 degrees C and the other half sent for histology.

Using a constant-region primer and ProtoScript II reverse transcriptase, TCRbeta-specific cDNA was reverse-transcribed from roughly 460 ng total RNA. The TCRbeta libraries were prepared through three rounds of nested multiplex PCR following a slightly modified ARM-PCR procedure. Multiplex TRBV1-TRBV30 forward primers and a Cbeta reverse primer were used in the first two PCR rounds, each of which was run for approximately 11 cycles. Sample barcodes and Illumina adapters were added in a final 25-cycle PCR with Deep VentR polymerase. Before sequencing, amplicons between 200 and 500 bp were purified from gel using a QIAquick gel extraction kit. TCRbeta amplicons were sequenced on an Illumina HiSeq 2500 with 250-bp paired-end reads. Per the original workflow: Quality trimming of reads was performed with Trimmomatic v0.33, and paired reads were merged with FLASH v1.2.11 so that full CDR3 sequences could be recovered. V, D and J germline segments were assigned to the rearranged TCRbeta sequences by MiGEC v1.2.1b. Clonotype statistics, along with Shannon-Wiener diversity indices, were calculated using VDJtools v1.0.0. To reduce sampling bias, subsequent analyses other than the diversity analysis used only the 250 most abundant clonotypes in each sample. The raw public reads went through TCRdb reprocessing: fastp at Q25, MiXCR clone calling, in-frame beta chains kept. Rows with one shared CDR3 protein collapse into an entry with the most common genes and DNA. The V and J calls were not made by the authors but by TCRdb's processing. Within this sample are fewer than 200,000 distinct CDR3 sequences, with about 85% of them counted one time only. The ten largest clones take up 15% to 20% of the sample.

Notes on this clonotype: Its antigen is still unknown. One end of the junction does not line up with germline, which may come from a read error.

Sequencing was carried out using tumor tissue from primary liver carcinoma. The source is a man between 40 and 49 years old with primary liver carcinoma and hepatitis B virus infection. The V and J segments used are TRBV11-2 and TRBJ2-5, with no D gene named confidently. Here is the DNA: TGTGTCAGCAGCTTAGGAGCTAGTGGACAAGAGACCCAGTACTTC. Its protein is CVSSLGASGQETQYF.